These T cell receptor beta chains were read from a single sample in a study of blood T cell repertoires in COVID-19. Profiled with immunoSEQ multiplex PCR; TCRdb holds only in-frame clones, not every one. The data hold tens of thousands of clones, with 75% to 85% observed a single time. Sample: peripheral blood. These receptors were taken from a human donor in a cohort sampled during active COVID-19. The CDR3 runs from the conserved cysteine through the conserved F or W. The D gene is left open where the match is weak. Not all rows give a size; the values are once, few, many and, for expanded clones, a class.

D: TRBD1; size: .; J: TRBJ2-4; V: TRBV5-1; DNA: TGCGCCAGCAGCTTAAACGGGCAGGGGGTGGACATTCAGTACTTC; CDR3: CASSLNGQGVDIQYF
D: TRBD1; size: few; J: TRBJ1-5; V: TRBV7-8; DNA: TGTGCCAGCAGCCCACAACAGGGGGCCAACAATCAGCCCCAGCATTTT; CDR3: CASSPQQGANNQPQHF
D: .; size: .; J: TRBJ1-4; V: TRBV2; DNA: TGTGCCAGCAGTGAGTGGGGAGAGGGTGAAAAACTGTTTTTT; CDR3: CASSEWGEGEKLFF
D: TRBD1; size: .; J: TRBJ2-7; V: TRBV5-1; DNA: TGCGCCAGCAGCTGGGACAGGCGAAACGAGCAGTACTTC; CDR3: CASSWDRRNEQYF
D: TRBD1; size: .; J: TRBJ2-7; V: TRBV6-6; DNA: TGTGCCAGCAGTAGACATGGGACAGGCGCCTACGAGCAGTACTTC; CDR3: CASSRHGTGAYEQYF
D: .; size: few; J: TRBJ2-2; V: TRBV15; DNA: TGTGCCACCAGCAGAGATCCCGCAGGAAACACCGGGGAGCTGTTTTTT; CDR3: CATSRDPAGNTGELFF
D: .; size: .; J: TRBJ2-2; V: TRBV7-2; DNA: TGTGCCAGCAGACGACAGCCTTCCACCGGGGAGCTGTTTTTT; CDR3: CASRRQPSTGELFF
D: .; size: .; J: TRBJ1-1; V: TRBV19; DNA: TGTGCCAGTAGTCACCGACAGTCGAACACTGAAGCTTTCTTT; CDR3: CASSHRQSNTEAFF
D: .; size: .; J: TRBJ2-3; V: TRBV5-1; DNA: TGCGCCAGCAGCTTATTAGGGGCAGATACGCAGTATTTT; CDR3: CASSLLGADTQYF
D: .; size: .; J: TRBJ2-2; V: TRBV4-1; DNA: TGCGCCAGCAGCCGCGGGAACACCGGGGAGCTGTTTTTT; CDR3: CASSRGNTGELFF
D: .; size: .; J: TRBJ2-4; V: TRBV7-9; DNA: TGTGCCAGCAGCTTAAGGTCGGGTATTGACATTCAGTACTTC; CDR3: CASSLRSGIDIQYF
D: TRBD1; size: .; J: TRBJ1-6; V: TRBV28; DNA: TGTGCCGGAAGTGACAGGGGATTGTATAATTCACCCCTCCACTTT; CDR3: CAGSDRGLYNSPLHF
D: .; size: .; J: TRBJ1-2; V: TRBV29-1; DNA: TGCAGCGTTGAAGTGGCGGGCTATGGCTACACCTTC; CDR3: CSVEVAGYGYTF
D: TRBD1; size: .; J: TRBJ2-7; V: TRBV15; DNA: TGTGCCACCAGCAGAGAACAGGGGATTACCTACGAGCAGTACTTC; CDR3: CATSREQGITYEQYF
D: .; size: once; J: TRBJ2-4; V: TRBV19; DNA: TGTGCCAGTAGTCCTCCCCAGGTCAAAAACATTCAGTACTTC; CDR3: CASSPPQVKNIQYF
D: .; size: .; J: TRBJ1-2; V: TRBV7-2; DNA: TGTGCCAGCAGCTTCTACCTCTTGGGCTACACCTTC; CDR3: CASSFYLLGYTF
D: TRBD2; size: .; J: TRBJ2-7; V: TRBV5-1; DNA: TGCGCCACCAGCTGGGCCCGGGGGGGGAAGACTCCGGACGAGCAGTACTTC; CDR3: CATSWARGGKTPDEQYF
D: .; size: few; J: TRBJ2-2; V: TRBV12-3/TRBV12-4; DNA: TGTGCCAGCAGGGAGAGGTACACCGGGGAGCTGTTTTTT; CDR3: CASRERYTGELFF
D: .; size: .; J: TRBJ1-4; V: TRBV28; DNA: TGTGCCAGCAGGTCGGGGGGTACAGAAAAACTGTTTTTT; CDR3: CASRSGGTEKLFF
D: TRBD2; size: .; J: TRBJ2-2; V: TRBV7-7; DNA: TGTGCTAGCAGCCCCGGGGGGATCACCGGGGAGCTGTTTTTT; CDR3: CASSPGGITGELFF
D: TRBD2; size: .; J: TRBJ2-7; V: TRBV5-4; DNA: TGTGCCAGCAGTCCTGGACTAGCGGGACTGCAGTACTTC; CDR3: CASSPGLAGLQYF
D: .; size: .; J: TRBJ2-5; V: TRBV13; DNA: TGTGCCAGCAGCCCACGGTGGCAAGAGACCCAGTACTTC; CDR3: CASSPRWQETQYF
D: .; size: .; J: TRBJ2-7; V: TRBV5-6; DNA: TGTGCCAGCACCCGGGGTTCCTACGAGCAGTACTTC; CDR3: CASTRGSYEQYF
D: .; size: .; J: TRBJ1-3; V: TRBV9; DNA: TGTGCCAGCAGCCCGCAAGGGAGTTCTGGAAACACCATATATTTT; CDR3: CASSPQGSSGNTIYF